This T cell receptor (beta chain) derives from a study of blood T cell repertoires in COVID-19. Across the whole study: Acute and convalescent COVID-19 samples came from the United States, Italy and Spain. Sample material is recorded as cDNA or gDNA derived from T cells, B-cell-depleted T cells, or PBMCs.

Sequenced by immunoSEQ multiplex PCR; TCRdb stores in-frame clones only, minus some. The sample contains some 500,000 clones, roughly nine tenths of which appear only once. Germline V lookup: CDR1 SGHTA, CDR2 FQGNSA. V lost 0 bases and J lost 7, with 18 bases in between. The CDR3 extends over 16 amino acids. Sample: peripheral blood. The source is a woman aged 45 to 65 with COVID-19, enrolled during active disease. The V gene is TRBV7-2, the J gene TRBJ1-2; D remains ambiguous. The CDR3 sequence: CASSLAREQAIGGYTF. CDR3 nucleotides: TGTGCCAGCAGCTTAGCCCGAGAGCAAGCGATCGGTGGCTACACCTTC.